These 18 T cell receptor beta chains came from one sample sequenced in a study of shared clonotypes between healthy human individuals (dated by TCRdb to about 2020). The library was generated by the immunoSEQ multiplex PCR assay. The table was pulled from immuneACCESS by TCRdb, which kept in-frame rearrangements only. Such tables lose some clones; where checked, under half of the loss comes from unresolved V genes, and the rest has no known cause. The sample table shows 950,000 to 1,100,000 clones, and about 70% are seen once. The top ten hold roughly 1.5% of the sample. The sequencing input was memory CD4+ T cells sorted from blood. The cell subset or site label here, explained by the study, means: CD45RA-negative fraction. These receptors originate from a man in his late teens or twenties in good health.

The V and J genes are TRBV4-2 and TRBJ1-4; TRBD1 matches 7 bases. V gave up 0 bases and J gave up 10 bases; unmatched junction bases: 5. Germline values: CDR1 LGHNA, CDR2 YNFKEQ. The CDR3 has 14 amino acids. The CDR3 DNA reads as TGTGCCAGCAGCCAAGAACAGGGGTGGGGAAAACTGTTTTTT. Its translation is CASSQEQGWGKLFF.

The V and J genes are TRBV7-2 and TRBJ1-3, with D hard to call. Trimming removed 7 bases at V and 6 bases at J, with 19 bases between. The CDR3 extends over 15 amino acids. Germline CDR1 reads SGHTA; CDR2 reads FQGNSA. The chain's CDR3 is CASTTNIGRTNTIYF. As DNA, the CDR3 is TGTGCCAGCACCACGAATATAGGACGGACAAACACCATATATTTT.

This clone was counted between two and nine times. The same CDR3 can be traced to other DNA sequences in this sample. The rearrangement uses TRBV30 and TRBJ1-1; tentatively, D is TRBD1 (5 bases). There are 13 residues in the CDR3. V lost 2 bases and J lost 1, with 8 bases in between. Germline lookup yields CDR1 GTSNPN and CDR2 SVGIG (reference sequence). The CDR3 DNA is TGTGCCTGGAGTAACGGGGGGAACACTGAAGCTTTCTTT. Its protein product is CAWSNGGNTEAFF.

The rearrangement joins TRBV5-5 to TRBJ2-5; D gene uncertain. This CDR3 has 14 residues. The V end was cut by 4 bases, the J end by 5 bases, with 15 bases between. The germline V gene has CDR1 SGHKS and CDR2 YYEKEE (reference sequence). In DNA, the CDR3 is TGTGCCAGCAGCCCGGCTGCGGCGGAGGAGACCCAGTACTTC. Translated: CASSPAAAEETQYF.

The CDR3 protein is CAISDTMDRGHQPQHF. CDR3 DNA: TGTGCCATCAGTGATACAATGGACAGGGGGCACCAGCCCCAGCATTTT. The chain uses TRBV10-3 and TRBJ1-5; TRBD1 matches 11 bases. The ends lost 3 bases at V and 7 bases at J; junction bases unmatched: 8. Germline-derived CDR1 and CDR2 are ENHRY and SYGVKD. The length of the CDR3 is 16 residues.

The chain uses TRBV30 and TRBJ1-1; D ambiguous. CDR3 length: 12 residues. Germline V gene sequence: CDR1 GTSNPN, CDR2 SVGIG (reference sequence). V was shortened by 5 bases and J by 5 bases, with 12 bases between the two germline ends. As DNA, the CDR3 is TGTGCCTGGTCCTCTATGGGGACTGAAGCTTTCTTT. Its translation is CAWSSMGTEAFF. Complete variable domain (other parts from reference TRBV30 and TRBJ1-1): SQTIHQWPATLVQPVGSPLSLECTVEGTSNPNLYWYRQAAGRGLQLLFYSVGIGQISSEVPQNLSASRPQDRQFILSSKKLLLSDSGFYLCAWSSMGTEAFFGQGTRLTVV.

The genes are TRBV30 and TRBJ2-3, with D possibly being TRBD2 (6 bases). Germline V lookup: CDR1 GTSNPN, CDR2 SVGIG (reference sequence). The CDR3 is 13 amino acids. Trimming cost V 1 base and J 7 bases, with 12 bases left between them. Here the CDR3 DNA reads TGTGCCTGGAGTGGCGGGAAAGGGAATACGCAGTATTTT. It codes for CAWSGGKGNTQYF. Variable domain in full (rest from reference TRBV30 and TRBJ2-3): SQTIHQWPATLVQPVGSPLSLECTVEGTSNPNLYWYRQAAGRGLQLLFYSVGIGQISSEVPQNLSASRPQDRQFILSSKKLLLSDSGFYLCAWSGGKGNTQYFGPGTRLTVL.

This chain connects TRBV30 to TRBJ2-5; the D gene could be TRBD1 or TRBD2 (6 bases each). The CDR3 covers 14 residues. Germline values: CDR1 GTSNPN, CDR2 SVGIG (reference sequence). Deletions cut 3 bases from V and 1 base from J, with 12 bases between. CDR3 coding DNA: TGTGCCTGGAGCGGGGGCGGTACCCAAGAGACCCAGTACTTC. It encodes CAWSGGGTQETQYF.

The gene calls are TRBV9 and TRBJ1-3, with TRBD1 as a possible D gene (5 bases). Germline CDR1 SGDLS, CDR2 YYNGEE. This CDR3 region has 17 residues. Trimming cost V 3 bases and J 0 bases, with 16 bases left between them. The CDR3 DNA reads TGTGCCAGCAGCGCCCCGGGGCGAGTTGGCTCTGGAAACACCATATATTTT. Residues: CASSAPGRVGSGNTIYF.

V usage is TRBV6-1 and J usage is TRBJ1-1, with TRBD1 matching over 7 bases. With V trimmed by 6 bases and J by 3 bases, 7 bases remained unmatched. Germline CDR1 and CDR2: MNHNS and SASEGT. This CDR3 spans 14 amino acids. The DNA of the CDR3 is TGTGCCAGCAGGGACAGGTTCCGGGACACTGAAGCTTTCTTT. Translated, it gives CASRDRFRDTEAFF.

The chain joins TRBV2 to TRBJ2-7; 13 bases are a match to TRBD2. CDR3 length equals 15 residues. CDR1 and CDR2 (germline): SNHLY, FYNNEI. V shed 7 bases, J shed 0 bases, and the junction held 3 bases outside the gene matches. CDR3 in amino acids: CASIRTSGSSYEQYF. CDR3 nucleotides: TGTGCCAGCATCCGGACTAGCGGGAGCTCCTACGAGCAGTACTTC.

The V call is TRBV12-5, the J call TRBJ1-5; 10 bases are shared with TRBD1. V was pared by 4 bases and J by 7 bases, with 4 bases of the junction left unmatched. Germline V gene sequence: CDR1 LGHNT, CDR2 FRNRAP. The CDR3 totals 14 residues. Here the CDR3 DNA reads TGTGCTAGTGGTTCCGGACAGGGGGGACAGCCCCAGCATTTT. Translating it yields CASGSGQGGQPQHF.

V and J are TRBV5-1 and TRBJ1-2; 8 bases are shared with TRBD1. After removal of 0 bases from V and 8 bases from J, the junction contained 6 bases not matched to a gene. CDR3 length equals 14 residues. Germline V CDR1 and CDR2: SGHRS, YFSETQ. CDR3 protein: CASSLDGQGFGYTF. The CDR3 DNA is TGCGCCAGCAGCTTGGACGGACAGGGTTTCGGCTACACCTTC.

The chain employs TRBV28 and TRBJ2-7; D possibly corresponds to TRBD2 (6 bases). Deletions cut 5 bases from V and 3 bases from J, with 23 bases between. This CDR3 has 17 residues. Germline V CDR1 and CDR2: MDHEN, SYDVKM. CDR3 coding DNA: TGTGCCAGCAGTCCTTGGGGAGGAGGGACTCAACTCTACGAGCAGTACTTC. It translates to CASSPWGGGTQLYEQYF.

The genes are TRBV29-1 and TRBJ2-1; 9 nucleotides agree with TRBD2. The CDR3 is made up of 16 amino acids. Germline CDR1 reads SQVTM; CDR2 reads ANQGSEA. V was clipped by 0 bases and J by 2 bases; unmatched bases: 5. CDR3 bases: TGCAGCGTTGAAGATCGGGCTAGCGGGACCTACAATGAGCAGTTCTTC. As protein: CSVEDRASGTYNEQFF.

The genes are TRBV23-1 and TRBJ1-2, with D perhaps TRBD1 (5 bases). TRBV23-1 qualifies as an ORF whose function is uncertain. The CDR3 covers 15 residues. The ends were cut back, 3 bases at V and 2 bases at J, with 13 bases in the middle. The CDR3 here is CASSHPTVTNYGYTF. The CDR3 DNA reads as TGCGCCAGCAGTCACCCGACAGTGACGAACTATGGCTACACCTTC.

The V and J genes are TRBV5-1 and TRBJ2-7; 7 bases are a match to TRBD1. The CDR3 extends over 15 amino acids. The V and J ends lost 4 bases and 0 bases, in that order; junction bases with no gene match: 7. CDR1 is SGHRS and CDR2 is YFSETQ in the germline V gene. CDR3 sequence: CASSAGTESSYEQYF. The CDR3 DNA is TGCGCCAGCAGCGCAGGGACAGAGAGCTCCTACGAGCAGTACTTC.

V gene TRBV30 combines with J gene TRBJ1-2; possible D gene TRBD1, 6 bases. Germline values: CDR1 GTSNPN, CDR2 SVGIG (reference sequence). Trimming left V 0 bases short and J 8 bases short, with 13 bases between. The CDR3 has 13 residues. CDR3 sequence (DNA): TGTGCCTGGAGTGTTTTGGGGGCGCGGGGCTACACCTTC. Amino acid sequence: CAWSVLGARGYTF.